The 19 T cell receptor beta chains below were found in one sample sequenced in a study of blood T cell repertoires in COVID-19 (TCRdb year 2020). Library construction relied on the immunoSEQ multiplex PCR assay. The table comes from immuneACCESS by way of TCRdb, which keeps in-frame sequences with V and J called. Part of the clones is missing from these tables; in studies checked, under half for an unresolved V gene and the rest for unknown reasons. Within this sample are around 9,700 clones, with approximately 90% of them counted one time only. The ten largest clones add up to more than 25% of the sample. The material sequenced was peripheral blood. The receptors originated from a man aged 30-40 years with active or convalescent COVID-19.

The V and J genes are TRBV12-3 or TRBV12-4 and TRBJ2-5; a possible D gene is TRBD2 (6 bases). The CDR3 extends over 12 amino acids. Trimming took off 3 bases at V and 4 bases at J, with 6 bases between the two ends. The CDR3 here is CASSFGGETQYF. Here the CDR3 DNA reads TGTGCCAGCAGTTTCGGGGGAGAGACCCAGTACTTC.

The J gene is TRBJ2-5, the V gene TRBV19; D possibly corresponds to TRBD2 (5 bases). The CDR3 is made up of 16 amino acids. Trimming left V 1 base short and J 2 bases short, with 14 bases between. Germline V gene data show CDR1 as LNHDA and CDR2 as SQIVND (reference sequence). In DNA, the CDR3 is TGTGCCAGTAGTATAGTAGCGCCCCTGAGACAAGAGACCCAGTACTTC. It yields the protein CASSIVAPLRQETQYF.

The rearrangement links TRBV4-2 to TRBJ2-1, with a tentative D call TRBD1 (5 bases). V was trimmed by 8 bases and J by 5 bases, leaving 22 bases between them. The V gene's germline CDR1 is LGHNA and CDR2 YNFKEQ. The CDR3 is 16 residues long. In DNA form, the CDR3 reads TGTGCCAGCGCCCTCCAGGCCGCCAGGGAACACAATGAGCAGTTCTTC. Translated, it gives CASALQAAREHNEQFF.

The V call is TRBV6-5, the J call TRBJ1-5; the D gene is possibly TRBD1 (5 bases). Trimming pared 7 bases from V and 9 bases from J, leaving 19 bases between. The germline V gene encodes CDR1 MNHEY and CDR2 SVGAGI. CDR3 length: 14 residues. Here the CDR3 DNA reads TGTGCCAGCACCGGGACGGAGGGTAATTCGCCCCAGCATTTT. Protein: CASTGTEGNSPQHF.

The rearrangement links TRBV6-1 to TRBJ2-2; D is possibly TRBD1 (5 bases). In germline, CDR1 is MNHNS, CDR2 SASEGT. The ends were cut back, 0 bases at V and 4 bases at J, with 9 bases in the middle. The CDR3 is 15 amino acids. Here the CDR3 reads CASSEATETTGELFF. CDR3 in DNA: TGTGCCAGCAGTGAAGCGACAGAGACCACCGGGGAGCTGTTTTTT.

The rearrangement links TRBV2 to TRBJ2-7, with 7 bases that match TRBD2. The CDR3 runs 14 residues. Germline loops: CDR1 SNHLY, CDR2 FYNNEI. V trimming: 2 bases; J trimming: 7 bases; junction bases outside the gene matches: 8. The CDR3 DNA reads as TGTGCCAGCAGTGAACCCGGGAGGTTCCGGGAGCAGTACTTC. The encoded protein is CASSEPGRFREQYF.

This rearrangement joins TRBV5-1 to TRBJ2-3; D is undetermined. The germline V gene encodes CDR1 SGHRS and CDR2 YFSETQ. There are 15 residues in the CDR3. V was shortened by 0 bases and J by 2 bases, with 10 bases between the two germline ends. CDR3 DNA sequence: TGCGCCAGCAGCTTGGGAGGAGAACCCACAGATACGCAGTATTTT. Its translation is CASSLGGEPTDTQYF.

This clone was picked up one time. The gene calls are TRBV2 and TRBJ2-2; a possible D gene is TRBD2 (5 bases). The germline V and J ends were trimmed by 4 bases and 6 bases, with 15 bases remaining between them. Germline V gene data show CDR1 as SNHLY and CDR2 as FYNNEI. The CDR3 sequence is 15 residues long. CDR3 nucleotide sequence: TGTGCCAGCAGTGGTGGACTGGCCCCGTCCGGGGAGCTGTTTTTT. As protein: CASSGGLAPSGELFF.

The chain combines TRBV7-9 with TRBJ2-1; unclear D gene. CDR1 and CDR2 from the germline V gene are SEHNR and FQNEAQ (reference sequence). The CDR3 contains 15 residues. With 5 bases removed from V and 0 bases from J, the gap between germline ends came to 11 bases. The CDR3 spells CASSPTRSSYNEQFF. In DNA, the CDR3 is TGTGCCAGCAGCCCCACACGGAGCTCCTACAATGAGCAGTTCTTC.

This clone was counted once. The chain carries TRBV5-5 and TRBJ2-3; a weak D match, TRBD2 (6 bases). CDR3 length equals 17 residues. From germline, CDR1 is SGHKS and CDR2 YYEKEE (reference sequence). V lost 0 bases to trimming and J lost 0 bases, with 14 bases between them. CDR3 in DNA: TGTGCCAGCAGCTTGGGGACTACAACTCCTAGCACAGATACGCAGTATTTT. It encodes CASSLGTTTPSTDTQYF.

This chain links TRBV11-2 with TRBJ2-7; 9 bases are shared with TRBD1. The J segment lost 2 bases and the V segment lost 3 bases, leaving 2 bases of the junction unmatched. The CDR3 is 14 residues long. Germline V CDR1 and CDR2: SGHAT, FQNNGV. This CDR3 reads CASSLTGGAYEQYF. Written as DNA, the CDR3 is TGTGCCAGCAGCTTGACAGGGGGAGCCTACGAGCAGTACTTC.

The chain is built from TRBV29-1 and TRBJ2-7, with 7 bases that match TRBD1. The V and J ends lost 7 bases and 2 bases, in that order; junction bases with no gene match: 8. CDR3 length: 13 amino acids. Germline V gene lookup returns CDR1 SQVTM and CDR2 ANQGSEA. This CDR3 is CSATPQGAYEQYF. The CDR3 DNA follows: TGCAGCGCCACGCCGCAGGGGGCCTACGAGCAGTACTTC.

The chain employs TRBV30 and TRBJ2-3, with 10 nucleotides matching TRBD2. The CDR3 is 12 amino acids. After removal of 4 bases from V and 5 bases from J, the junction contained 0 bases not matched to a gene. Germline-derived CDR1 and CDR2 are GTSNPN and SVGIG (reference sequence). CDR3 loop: CAWTSGRDTQYF. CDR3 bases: TGTGCCTGGACTAGCGGGAGAGATACGCAGTATTTT.

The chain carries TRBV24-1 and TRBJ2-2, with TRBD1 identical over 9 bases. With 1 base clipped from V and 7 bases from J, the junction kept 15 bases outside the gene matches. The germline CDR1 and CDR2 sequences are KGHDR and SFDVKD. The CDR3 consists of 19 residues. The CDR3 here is CATSDLKGRGQGILGELFF. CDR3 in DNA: TGTGCCACCAGTGATTTAAAGGGTAGGGGACAGGGCATTCTCGGGGAGCTGTTTTTT.

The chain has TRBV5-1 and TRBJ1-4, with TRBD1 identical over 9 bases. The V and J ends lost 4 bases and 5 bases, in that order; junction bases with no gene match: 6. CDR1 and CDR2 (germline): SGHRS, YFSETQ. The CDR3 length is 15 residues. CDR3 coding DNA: TGCGCCAGCAGCGAATTGACAGGGGGAAATGAAAAACTGTTTTTT. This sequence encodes CASSELTGGNEKLFF.

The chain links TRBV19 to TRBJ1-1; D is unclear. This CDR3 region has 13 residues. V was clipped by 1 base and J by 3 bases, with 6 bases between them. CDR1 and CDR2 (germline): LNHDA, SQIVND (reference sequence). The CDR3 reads CASSIGRDTEAFF. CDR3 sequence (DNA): TGTGCCAGTAGTATAGGGCGGGACACTGAAGCTTTCTTT.

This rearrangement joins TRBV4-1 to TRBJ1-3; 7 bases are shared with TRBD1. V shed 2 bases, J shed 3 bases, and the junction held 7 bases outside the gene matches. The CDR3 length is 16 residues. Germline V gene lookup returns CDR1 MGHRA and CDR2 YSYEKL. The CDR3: CASSQTGVAGGNTIYF. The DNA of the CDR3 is TGCGCCAGCAGCCAAACAGGGGTCGCGGGTGGAAACACCATATATTTT.

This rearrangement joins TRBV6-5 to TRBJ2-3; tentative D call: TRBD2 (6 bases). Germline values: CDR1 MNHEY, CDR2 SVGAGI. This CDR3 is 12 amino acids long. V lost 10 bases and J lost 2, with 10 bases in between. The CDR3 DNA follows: TGTGCCACTTCGGGGGACACAGATACGCAGTATTTT. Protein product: CATSGDTDTQYF.

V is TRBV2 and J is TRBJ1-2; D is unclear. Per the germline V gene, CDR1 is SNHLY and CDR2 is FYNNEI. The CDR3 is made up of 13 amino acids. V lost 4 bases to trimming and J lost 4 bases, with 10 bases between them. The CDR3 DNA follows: TGTGCCAGCAGTGGGGAGGTATCCTATGGCTACACCTTC. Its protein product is CASSGEVSYGYTF.